The source of this T cell receptor beta chain is a study of identical twins. Study results and caveats: Models underestimated how often monozygotic twins shared out-of-frame TCR alpha. Cord blood beta clonotypes present at high abundance carried fewer insertions; no such pattern appeared in memory repertoires. Sharing of beta out-of-frame sequences by twins showed a weaker excess.

This clonotype was picked up many times. Its antigen is still unknown. Trimming left V 5 bases short and J 3 bases short, with 15 bases between. The CDR3 spans 15 residues. From germline, CDR1 is SGDLS and CDR2 YYNGEE. Using its own MiXCR run on the 5' RACE reads, TCRdb lists one record per CDR3 protein. Here the sample spans hundreds of thousands of distinct CDR3 sequences, roughly 6.2% being singletons. Only healthy Caucasians were included as donors. This receptor was obtained from a man between 18 and 35 years old in good health. Sequences were obtained from naive T cells sorted from blood. This sequence joins TRBV9 and TRBJ2-1; maybe TRBD1 (7 bases). The CDR3 spells CASSSSGDSYNEQFF. In DNA form, the CDR3 reads TGTGCCAGCAGTAGCTCGGGGGACAGCTACAATGAGCAGTTCTTC. Variable domain in full (rest from reference TRBV9 and TRBJ2-1): DSGVTQTPKHLITATGQRVTLRCSPRSGDLSVYWYQQSLDQGLQFLIQYYNGEERAKGNILERFSAQQFPDLHSELNLSSLELGDSALYFCASSSSGDSYNEQFFGPGTRLTVL.